This entry lists 22 T cell receptor beta chains sequenced from one sample in a study of memory CD4+ T cells and cytomegalovirus serostatus (dated by TCRdb to between 2018 and 2021). The library was prepared using the immunoSEQ multiplex PCR assay. Drawn from immuneACCESS, this table holds only the in-frame rearrangements with V and J called that TCRdb kept. Clones are partly lost; checked studies trace under half to an unresolved V gene and leave the rest unexplained. For this sample there are 35,000 to 45,000 clones; 70% to 80% appear just once. The ten most abundant clones make up 0.9% to 1.2% of the sample. Single viable CD3+CD4+CD8-CD45RO+ cells were sorted as memory CD4+ T cells on a FACSAria II. Specimen: memory CD4+ T cells from blood. Receptors originate from an adult in good health and CMV-seronegative.

The rearrangement joins TRBV19 to TRBJ2-2; 10 nucleotides match TRBD2. The CDR3 loop spans 19 amino acids. With V trimmed by 7 bases and J by 5 bases, 19 bases remained unmatched. CDR1 and CDR2 from the germline V gene are LNHDA and SQIVND (reference sequence). CDR3 nucleotides: TGTGCCAGTAACCCCCGGACTAGCGGAGCCCTGTTCGGGACCGGGGAGCTGTTTTTT. This sequence encodes CASNPRTSGALFGTGELFF.

The chain combines TRBV30 with TRBJ2-2; D perhaps matches TRBD2 (6 bases). The germline gives CDR1 GTSNPN, CDR2 SVGIG (reference sequence). The CDR3 is made up of 12 amino acids. V dropped 8 bases and J dropped 9 bases, with 16 bases sitting between them. The CDR3 region has the DNA TGTGCCGGCGGGGCGCGGAGCCGGGAGCTGTTTTTT. It translates to CAGGARSRELFF.

The V and J genes are TRBV18 and TRBJ1-1, with 7 bases that match TRBD1. The CDR3 extends over 15 amino acids. The germline V gene has CDR1 KGHSH and CDR2 LQKENI. The V segment lost 3 bases and the J segment 1 base; nucleotides outside the gene matches: 5. Here the CDR3 reads CASSPQGQPNTEAFF. The DNA for the CDR3 is TGTGCCAGCTCACCTCAGGGACAGCCGAACACTGAAGCTTTCTTT. Looking up the rest from reference TRBV18 and TRBJ1-1 gives the full variable domain: NAGVMQNPRHLVRRRGQEARLRCSPMKGHSHVYWYRQLPEEGLKFMVYLQKENIIDESGMPKERFSAEFPKEGPSILRIQQVVRGDSAAYFCASSPQGQPNTEAFFGQGTRLTVV.

The chain's CDR3 is CASSEKGVTSTDTQYF. CDR3 bases: TGTGCCAGCAGCGAAAAGGGGGTTACTAGCACAGATACGCAGTATTTT. This rearrangement joins TRBV5-6 to TRBJ2-3; weak D call: TRBD1 (6 bases). This CDR3 region has 16 residues. Germline V gives CDR1 SGHDT, CDR2 YYEEEE. Deletions cut 4 bases from V and 0 bases from J, with 15 bases between.

This clone was found a few times. This sequence joins TRBV7-9 and TRBJ1-1; D is uncertain. Looked up from germline, CDR1 is SEHNR and CDR2 is FQNEAQ (reference sequence). This CDR3 has 13 amino acids. V lost 5 bases, J lost 1 base, and 8 bases lay in between. Here the CDR3 reads CASSRLENTEAFF. As DNA, the CDR3 is TGTGCCAGCAGCCGCCTGGAGAACACTGAAGCTTTCTTT.

A few counts support this clone. This sequence joins TRBV15 and TRBJ2-7; a possible D gene is TRBD1 (6 bases). V lost 3 bases to trimming and J lost 7 bases, with 13 bases between them. The germline gives CDR1 LNHNV, CDR2 YYDKDF (reference sequence). The CDR3 is 13 amino acids. CDR3 sequence reads: CATSSAYRGEQYF. The CDR3 DNA sequence: TGTGCCACCAGCAGTGCCTATAGGGGGGAGCAGTACTTC.

The chain employs TRBV11-2 and TRBJ1-4, with D hard to call. The CDR3 is made up of 13 amino acids. Germline CDR1 reads SGHAT; CDR2 reads FQNNGV. The germline V and J ends were trimmed by 3 bases and 8 bases, with 10 bases remaining between them. The chain's CDR3 is CASSFQAREKLFF. Written as DNA, the CDR3 is TGTGCCAGCAGCTTCCAGGCTCGGGAAAAACTGTTTTTT.

J is TRBJ1-1 and V is TRBV4-1, with TRBD1 identical over 8 bases. This CDR3 has 15 amino acids. Germline V lookup: CDR1 MGHRA, CDR2 YSYEKL. Trimming at V came to 2 bases and at J to 6 bases, leaving 8 bases not matched to a gene. The CDR3 coding sequence is TGCGCCAGCAGCCAACCGACAGGGGATCGGTCTGAAGCTTTCTTT. Translated: CASSQPTGDRSEAFF.

The chain employs TRBV11-2 and TRBJ2-3; D gene ambiguous. V lost 0 bases to trimming and J lost 9 bases, with 7 bases between them. Germline CDR1 reads SGHAT; CDR2 reads FQNNGV. The CDR3 is made up of 12 amino acids. Here the CDR3 DNA reads TGTGCCAGCAGCTTAGAAGGCTGGACGCAGTATTTT. This translates into CASSLEGWTQYF.

The CDR3: CASSLALMETQYF. In DNA form, the CDR3 reads TGTGCCAGCAGCTTAGCCCTAATGGAGACCCAGTACTTC. The chain joins TRBV7-8 to TRBJ2-5; D call uncertain. Looked up from germline, CDR1 is SGHVS and CDR2 is FQNEAQ. Trimming pared 0 bases from V and 5 bases from J, leaving 7 bases between. The CDR3 has 13 amino acids. The full variable domain, with the rest looked up from reference TRBV7-8 and TRBJ2-5, is GAGVSQSPRYKVAKRGQDVALRCDPISGHVSLFWYQQALGQGPEFLTYFQNEAQLDKSGLPSDRFFAERPEGSVSTLKIQRTQQEDSAVYLCASSLALMETQYFGPGTRLLVL.

The chain employs TRBV19 and TRBJ2-2; TRBD1 matches 7 bases. V shed 1 base, J shed 4 bases, and the junction held 9 bases outside the gene matches. The CDR3 is made up of 17 amino acids. Germline lookup yields CDR1 LNHDA and CDR2 SQIVND (reference sequence). As DNA, the CDR3 is TGTGCCAGTAGTATAGGGCGACAGGGATGGGGCACCGGGGAGCTGTTTTTT. Protein sequence: CASSIGRQGWGTGELFF.

V is TRBV19 and J is TRBJ1-5; maybe TRBD1 (6 bases). The CDR3 runs to 14 residues. The germline V gene has CDR1 LNHDA and CDR2 SQIVND (reference sequence). V lost 0 bases to trimming and J lost 5 bases, with 8 bases between them. Here the CDR3 reads CASSIDWTDQPQHF. CDR3 nucleotides: TGTGCCAGTAGTATAGATTGGACAGATCAGCCCCAGCATTTT.

The chain joins TRBV19 to TRBJ2-1, with D uncertain. V was trimmed by 6 bases and J by 3 bases, leaving 12 bases between them. This CDR3 contains 14 residues. Germline lookup yields CDR1 LNHDA and CDR2 SQIVND (reference sequence). The CDR3 DNA is TGTGCCAGTAGCTGGCAGCACCTCTACAATGAGCAGTTCTTC. Translating it yields CASSWQHLYNEQFF.

This clone has a single count. The J gene is TRBJ1-4, the V gene TRBV30, with D hard to call. CDR1 GTSNPN and CDR2 SVGIG come from the germline V gene (reference sequence). This CDR3 has 13 amino acids. The V gene lost 1 base and the J gene lost 1 base, with 4 bases spanning the gap. The CDR3 DNA is TGTGCCTGGAGTGCCTTAACTAATGAAAAACTGTTTTTT. Protein: CAWSALTNEKLFF.

This clone showed up just a few times. The chain uses TRBV11-2 and TRBJ2-5; D ambiguous. This CDR3 is built from 12 residues. Germline CDR1 and CDR2: SGHAT and FQNNGV. V was cut by 5 bases and J by 2 bases, with 6 bases left in between. CDR3 in amino acids: CASSRAQETQYF. DNA for the CDR3: TGTGCCAGCAGCCGCGCGCAAGAGACCCAGTACTTC.

This clone was detected a few times. The rearrangement joins TRBV7-2 to TRBJ1-2, with TRBD1 as a possible D gene (5 bases). Trimming took 4 bases from V and 3 from J, leaving 9 bases between them. The germline CDR1 and CDR2 sequences are SGHTA and FQGNSA. The CDR3 spans 13 residues. DNA for the CDR3: TGTGCCAGCAGCTCGACGACAGACTATGGCTACACCTTC. This encodes CASSSTTDYGYTF.

The gene calls are TRBV5-6 and TRBJ2-1; 14 nucleotides match TRBD2. Germline-derived CDR1 and CDR2 are SGHDT and YYEEEE. The CDR3 has 16 residues. Unmatched junction bases numbered 3, after V lost 0 bases and J lost 7 bases. CDR3: CASSLGLAGGFNEQFF. CDR3 DNA sequence: TGTGCCAGCAGCTTGGGACTAGCGGGAGGGTTTAATGAGCAGTTCTTC.

The chain couples TRBV5-1 to TRBJ1-1; 10 positions agree with TRBD1. V shed 2 bases and J 0 bases; nucleotides not matched to a gene: 4. Germline CDR1 and CDR2: SGHRS and YFSETQ. There are 16 residues in the CDR3. In nucleotides, the CDR3 is TGCGCCAGCAGCTTCGACAGGGGGCCAATGAACACTGAAGCTTTCTTT. Protein: CASSFDRGPMNTEAFF.

The count of this clone is one. The gene calls are TRBV10-3 and TRBJ1-1, with D possibly TRBD1 on 6 matching bases. The CDR3 has 18 residues. The V gene lost 0 bases and the J gene lost 3 bases, with 20 bases spanning the gap. Germline V CDR1 and CDR2: ENHRY, SYGVKD. As DNA, the CDR3 is TGTGCCATCAGTGAGTCGAGAGGGTCGACAGGAGGGTACACTGAAGCTTTCTTT. Translation gives CAISESRGSTGGYTEAFF.

The chain carries TRBV4-1 and TRBJ1-2, with D tentatively TRBD1 (5 bases). CDR1 and CDR2 (germline): MGHRA, YSYEKL. The length of the CDR3 is 14 residues. V was cut by 5 bases and J by 7 bases, with 17 bases left in between. CDR3 bases: TGCGCCAGCAGCTTAGGGCGCGAGGGGAGTGGCTACACCTTC. This codes for CASSLGREGSGYTF.

V and J are TRBV5-1 and TRBJ1-4; 9 bases fit TRBD1. The trim removed 0 bases at V and 4 bases at J, leaving 1 base unmatched. Per germline, CDR1 SGHRS and CDR2 YFSETQ. The length of the CDR3 is 15 residues. CDR3 residues: CASSLGDRDNEKLFF. The CDR3, as DNA: TGCGCCAGCAGCTTGGGGGACAGGGATAATGAAAAACTGTTTTTT. Together with reference TRBV5-1 and TRBJ1-4, the CDR3 gives the full variable domain: KAGVTQTPRYLIKTRGQQVTLSCSPISGHRSVSWYQQTPGQGLQFLFEYFSETQRNKGNFPGRFSGRQFSNSRSEMNVSTLELGDSALYLCASSLGDRDNEKLFFGSGTQLSVL.

The chain carries TRBV7-2 and TRBJ1-2; D unresolved. V was clipped by 1 base and J by 11 bases, with 8 bases between them. This CDR3 is built from 11 residues. Germline assignment: CDR1 SGHTA and CDR2 FQGNSA. This CDR3 is CASSLGPRYTF. The CDR3 nucleotides are TGTGCCAGCAGCTTAGGGCCCAGATACACCTTC. The variable domain in full, completed from reference TRBV7-2 and TRBJ1-2, reads GAGVSQSPSNKVTEKGKDVELRCDPISGHTALYWYRQSLGQGLEFLIYFQGNSAPDKSGLPSDRFSAERTGGSVSTLTIQRTQQEDSAVYLCASSLGPRYTFGSGTRLTVV.